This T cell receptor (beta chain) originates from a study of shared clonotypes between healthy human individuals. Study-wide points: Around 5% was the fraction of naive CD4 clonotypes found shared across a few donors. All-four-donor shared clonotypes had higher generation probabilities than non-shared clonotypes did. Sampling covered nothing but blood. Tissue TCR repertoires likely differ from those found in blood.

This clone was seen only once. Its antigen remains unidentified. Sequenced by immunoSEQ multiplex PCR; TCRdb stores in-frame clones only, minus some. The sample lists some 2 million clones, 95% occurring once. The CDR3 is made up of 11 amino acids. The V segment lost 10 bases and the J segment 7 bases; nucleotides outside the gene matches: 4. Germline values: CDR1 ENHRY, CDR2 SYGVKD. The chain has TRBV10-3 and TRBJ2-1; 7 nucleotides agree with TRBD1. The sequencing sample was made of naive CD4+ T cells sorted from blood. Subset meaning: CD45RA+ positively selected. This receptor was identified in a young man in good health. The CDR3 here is CASNRGNEQFF. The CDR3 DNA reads TGTGCCAGCAACAGGGGTAATGAGCAGTTCTTC.